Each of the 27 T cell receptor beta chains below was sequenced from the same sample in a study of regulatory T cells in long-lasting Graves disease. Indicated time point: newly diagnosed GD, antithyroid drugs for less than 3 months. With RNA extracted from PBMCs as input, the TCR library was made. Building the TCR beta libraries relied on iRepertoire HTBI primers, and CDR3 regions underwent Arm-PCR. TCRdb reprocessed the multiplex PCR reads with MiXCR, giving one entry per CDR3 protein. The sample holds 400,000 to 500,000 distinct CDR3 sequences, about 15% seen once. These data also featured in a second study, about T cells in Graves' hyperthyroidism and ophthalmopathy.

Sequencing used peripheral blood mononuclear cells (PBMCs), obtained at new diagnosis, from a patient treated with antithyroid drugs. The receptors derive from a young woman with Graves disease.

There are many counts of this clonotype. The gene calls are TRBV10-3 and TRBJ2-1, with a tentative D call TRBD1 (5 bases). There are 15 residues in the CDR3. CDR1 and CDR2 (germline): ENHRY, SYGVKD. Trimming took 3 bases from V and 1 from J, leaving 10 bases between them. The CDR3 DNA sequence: TGTGCCATCAGTGAAGGGGCGGTTTCCTACAATGAGCAGTTCTTC. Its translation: CAISEGAVSYNEQFF.

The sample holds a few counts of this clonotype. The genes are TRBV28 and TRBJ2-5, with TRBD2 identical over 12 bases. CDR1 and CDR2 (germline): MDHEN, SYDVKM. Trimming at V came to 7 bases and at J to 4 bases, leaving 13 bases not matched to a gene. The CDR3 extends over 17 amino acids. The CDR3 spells CASTSSGRARFGETQYF. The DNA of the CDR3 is TGTGCCAGCACGTCTAGCGGGAGGGCCAGATTTGGAGAGACCCAGTACTTC. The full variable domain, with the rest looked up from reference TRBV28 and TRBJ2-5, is DVKVTQSSRYLVKRTGEKVFLECVQDMDHENMFWYRQDPGLGLRLIYFSYDVKMKEKGDIPEGYSVSREKKERFSLILESASTNQTSMYLCASTSSGRARFGETQYFGPGTRLLVL.

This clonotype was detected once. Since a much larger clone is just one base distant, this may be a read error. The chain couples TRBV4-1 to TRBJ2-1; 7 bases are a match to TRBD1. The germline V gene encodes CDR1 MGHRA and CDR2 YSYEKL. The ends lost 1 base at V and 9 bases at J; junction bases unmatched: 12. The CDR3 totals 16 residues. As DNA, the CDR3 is TGCGCCAGCAGCCAAGGACAGGGTGAGGTAGGCACTGAGCAGTTCTTC. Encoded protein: CASSQGQGEVGTEQFF.

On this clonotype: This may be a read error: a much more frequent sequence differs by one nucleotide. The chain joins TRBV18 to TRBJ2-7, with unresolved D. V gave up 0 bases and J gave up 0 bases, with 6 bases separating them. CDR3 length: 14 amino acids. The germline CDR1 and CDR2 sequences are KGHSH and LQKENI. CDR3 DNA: TGTGCCAGCTCACCACCTACCAGCTCCTACGAGCAGTACTTC. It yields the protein CASSPPTSSYEQYF.

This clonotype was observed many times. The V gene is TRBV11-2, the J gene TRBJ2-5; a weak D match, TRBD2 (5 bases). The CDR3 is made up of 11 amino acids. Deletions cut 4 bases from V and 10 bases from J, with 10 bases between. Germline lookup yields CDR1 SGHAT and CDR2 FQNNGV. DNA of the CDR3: TGTGCCAGCAGCTCCGGACTGGTCCAGTACTTC. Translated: CASSSGLVQYF.

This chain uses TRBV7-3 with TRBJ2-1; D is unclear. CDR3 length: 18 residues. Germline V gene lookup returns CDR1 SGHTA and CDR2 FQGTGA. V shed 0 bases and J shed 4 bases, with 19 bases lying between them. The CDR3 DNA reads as TGTGCCAGCAGCTTAACTGGCGCAGCAGCCCAACGATACAATGAGCAGTTCTTC. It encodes CASSLTGAAAQRYNEQFF.

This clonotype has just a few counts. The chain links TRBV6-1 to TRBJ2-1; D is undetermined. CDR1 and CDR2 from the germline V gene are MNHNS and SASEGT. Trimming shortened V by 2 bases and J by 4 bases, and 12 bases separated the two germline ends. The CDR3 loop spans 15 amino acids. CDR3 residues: CASSEITEPYNEQFF. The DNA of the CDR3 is TGTGCCAGCAGTGAAATAACAGAACCGTACAATGAGCAGTTCTTC.

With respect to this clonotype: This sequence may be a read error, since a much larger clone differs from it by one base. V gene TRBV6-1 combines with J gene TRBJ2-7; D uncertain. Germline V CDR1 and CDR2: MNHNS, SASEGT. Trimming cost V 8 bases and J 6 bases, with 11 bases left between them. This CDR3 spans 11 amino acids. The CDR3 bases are TGTGCCAGCTCTGACGGGCGCGAGCAGTACTTC. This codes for CASSDGREQYF.

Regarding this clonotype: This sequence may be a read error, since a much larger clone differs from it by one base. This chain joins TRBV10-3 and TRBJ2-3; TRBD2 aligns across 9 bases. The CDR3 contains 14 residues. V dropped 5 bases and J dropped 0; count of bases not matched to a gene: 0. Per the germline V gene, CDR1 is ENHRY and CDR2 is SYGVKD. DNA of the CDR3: TGTGCCATCAGTACTAGCGGGAGCACAGATACGCAGTATTTT. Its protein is CAISTSGSTDTQYF.

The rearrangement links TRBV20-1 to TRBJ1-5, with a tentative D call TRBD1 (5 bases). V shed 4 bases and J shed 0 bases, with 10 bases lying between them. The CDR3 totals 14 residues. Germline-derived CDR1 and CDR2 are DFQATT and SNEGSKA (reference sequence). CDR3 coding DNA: TGCAGTGCTAAACAGGACAATAGCAATCAGCCCCAGCATTTT. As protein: CSAKQDNSNQPQHF.

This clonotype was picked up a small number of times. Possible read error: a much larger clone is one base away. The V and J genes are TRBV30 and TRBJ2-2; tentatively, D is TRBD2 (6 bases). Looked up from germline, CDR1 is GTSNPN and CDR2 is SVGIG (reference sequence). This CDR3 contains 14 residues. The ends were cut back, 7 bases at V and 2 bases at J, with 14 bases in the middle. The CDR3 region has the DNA TGTGCCTCCCCAGGGAGGACCAACACCGGGGAGCTGTTTTTT. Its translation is CASPGRTNTGELFF.

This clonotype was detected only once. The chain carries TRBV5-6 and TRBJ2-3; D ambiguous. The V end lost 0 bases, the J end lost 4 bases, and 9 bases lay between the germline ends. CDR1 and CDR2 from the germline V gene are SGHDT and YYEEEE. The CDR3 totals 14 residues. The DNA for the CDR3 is TGTGCCAGCAGCTTGGGCAGGACCGCAGATACGCAGTATTTT. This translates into CASSLGRTADTQYF.

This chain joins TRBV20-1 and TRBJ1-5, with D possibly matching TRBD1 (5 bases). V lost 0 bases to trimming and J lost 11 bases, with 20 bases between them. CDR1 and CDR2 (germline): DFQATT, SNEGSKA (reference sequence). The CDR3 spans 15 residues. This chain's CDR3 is CSARDGRGVNKAQHF. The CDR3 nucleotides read TGCAGTGCTAGAGATGGGCGGGGCGTAAACAAAGCCCAGCATTTT.

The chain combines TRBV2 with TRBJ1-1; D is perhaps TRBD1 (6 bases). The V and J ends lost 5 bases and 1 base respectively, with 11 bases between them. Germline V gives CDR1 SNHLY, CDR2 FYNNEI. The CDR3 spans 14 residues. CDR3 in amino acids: CASSRTEQNTEAFF. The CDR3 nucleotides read TGTGCCAGCAGTAGGACAGAACAGAACACTGAAGCTTTCTTT.

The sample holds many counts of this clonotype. The CDR3 here is CASSPWTGANTEAFF. CDR3 DNA: TGTGCCAGCAGTCCGTGGACAGGGGCGAACACTGAAGCTTTCTTT. This sequence joins TRBV6-1 and TRBJ1-1; 9 positions agree with TRBD1. Germline lookup yields CDR1 MNHNS and CDR2 SASEGT. The CDR3 has 15 residues. With V trimmed by 5 bases and J by 1 base, 5 bases remained unmatched.

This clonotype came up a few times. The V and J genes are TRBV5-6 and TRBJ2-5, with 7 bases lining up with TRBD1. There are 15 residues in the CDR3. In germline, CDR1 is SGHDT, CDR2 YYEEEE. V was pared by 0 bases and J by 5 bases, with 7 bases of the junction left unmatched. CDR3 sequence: CASSLEGARWETQYF. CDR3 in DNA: TGTGCCAGCAGCTTGGAGGGGGCGCGATGGGAGACCCAGTACTTC.

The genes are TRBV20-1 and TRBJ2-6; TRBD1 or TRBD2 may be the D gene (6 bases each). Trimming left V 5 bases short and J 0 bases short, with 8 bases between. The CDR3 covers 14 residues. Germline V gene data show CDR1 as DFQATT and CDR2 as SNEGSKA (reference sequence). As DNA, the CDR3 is TGCAGTGCTGGAGGGGGCTCTGGGGCCAACGTCCTGACTTTC. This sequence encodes CSAGGGSGANVLTF.

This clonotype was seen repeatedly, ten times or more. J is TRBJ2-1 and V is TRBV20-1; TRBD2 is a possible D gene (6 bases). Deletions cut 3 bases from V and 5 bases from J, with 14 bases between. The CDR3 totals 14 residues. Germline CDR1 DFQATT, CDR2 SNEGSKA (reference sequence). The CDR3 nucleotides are TGCAGTGCTAGTGATGGCGGGGCCAACAATGAGCAGTTCTTC. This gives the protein CSASDGGANNEQFF.

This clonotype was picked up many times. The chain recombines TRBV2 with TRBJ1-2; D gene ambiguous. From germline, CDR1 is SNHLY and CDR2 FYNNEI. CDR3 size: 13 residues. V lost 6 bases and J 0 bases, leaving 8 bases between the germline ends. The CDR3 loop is CASRADTNYGYTF. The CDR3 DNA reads TGTGCCAGCAGAGCTGACACTAACTATGGCTACACCTTC.

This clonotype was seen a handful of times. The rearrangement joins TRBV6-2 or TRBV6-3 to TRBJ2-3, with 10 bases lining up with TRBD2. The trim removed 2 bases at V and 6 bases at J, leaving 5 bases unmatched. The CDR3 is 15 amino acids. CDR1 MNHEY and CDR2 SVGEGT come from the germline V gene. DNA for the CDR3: TGTGCCAGCAGTTACGAGCGGGAGGGCCGGGATACGCAGTATTTT. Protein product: CASSYEREGRDTQYF.

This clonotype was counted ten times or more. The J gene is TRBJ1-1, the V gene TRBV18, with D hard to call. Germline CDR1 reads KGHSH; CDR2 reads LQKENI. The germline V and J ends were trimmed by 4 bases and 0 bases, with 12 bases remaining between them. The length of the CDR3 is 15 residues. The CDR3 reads CASSLFTAMNTEAFF. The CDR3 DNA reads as TGTGCCAGCTCACTGTTCACAGCGATGAACACTGAAGCTTTCTTT.

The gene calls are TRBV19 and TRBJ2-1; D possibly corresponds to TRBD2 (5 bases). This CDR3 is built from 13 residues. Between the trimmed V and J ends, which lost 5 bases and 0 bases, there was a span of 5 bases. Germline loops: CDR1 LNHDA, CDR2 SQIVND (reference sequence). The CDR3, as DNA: TGTGCCAGTAGTGACTACTCCTACAATGAGCAGTTCTTC. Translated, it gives CASSDYSYNEQFF.

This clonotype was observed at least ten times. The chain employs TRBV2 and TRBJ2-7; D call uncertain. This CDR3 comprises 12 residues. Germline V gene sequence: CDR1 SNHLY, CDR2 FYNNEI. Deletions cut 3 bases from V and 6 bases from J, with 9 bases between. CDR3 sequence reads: CASSEGIGEQYF. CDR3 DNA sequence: TGTGCCAGCAGTGAGGGGATCGGCGAGCAGTACTTC. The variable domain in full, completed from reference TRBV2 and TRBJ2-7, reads EPEVTQTPSHQVTQMGQEVILRCVPISNHLYFYWYRQILGQKVEFLVSFYNNEISEKSEIFDDQFSVERPDGSNFTLKIRSTKLEDSAMYFCASSEGIGEQYFGPGTRLTVT.

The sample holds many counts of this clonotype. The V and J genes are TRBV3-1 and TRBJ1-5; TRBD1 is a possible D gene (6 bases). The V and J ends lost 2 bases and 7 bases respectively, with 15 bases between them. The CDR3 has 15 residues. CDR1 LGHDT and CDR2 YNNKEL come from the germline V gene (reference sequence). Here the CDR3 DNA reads TGTGCCAGCAGCCAAACTGGGGGGCGTGACCAGCCCCAGCATTTT. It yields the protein CASSQTGGRDQPQHF.

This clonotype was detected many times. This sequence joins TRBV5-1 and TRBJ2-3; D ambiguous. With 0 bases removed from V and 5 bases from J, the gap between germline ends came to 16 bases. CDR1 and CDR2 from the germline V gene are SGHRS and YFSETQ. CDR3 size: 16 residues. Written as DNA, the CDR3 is TGCGCCAGCAGCTTGGCCAGCCCGGGTGTAGGAGATACGCAGTATTTT. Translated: CASSLASPGVGDTQYF.

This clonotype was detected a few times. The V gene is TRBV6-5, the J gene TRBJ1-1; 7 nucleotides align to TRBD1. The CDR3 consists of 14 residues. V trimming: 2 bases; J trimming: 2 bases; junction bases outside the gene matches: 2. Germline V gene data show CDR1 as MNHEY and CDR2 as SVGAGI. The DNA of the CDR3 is TGTGCCAGCAGTTACAGGGACAGCAACACTGAAGCTTTCTTT. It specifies CASSYRDSNTEAFF.

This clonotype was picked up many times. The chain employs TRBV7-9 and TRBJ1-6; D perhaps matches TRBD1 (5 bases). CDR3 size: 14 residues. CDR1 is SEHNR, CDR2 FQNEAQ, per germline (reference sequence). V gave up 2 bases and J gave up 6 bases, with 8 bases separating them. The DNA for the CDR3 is TGTGCCAGCAGCTTATCCAGGGCTAATTCACCCCTCCACTTT. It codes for CASSLSRANSPLHF.